The 17 T cell receptor beta chains reported below all come from one sample, sequenced in a study of T-cell reconstitution after alpha-beta-depleted transplantation in children. A TCRbeta library incorporating unique molecular identifiers was prepared. TCRdb re-called the PCR reads with MiXCR, one entry per CDR3 protein. The data contain about 29,000 distinct CDR3 sequences, around 6.3% of them singletons. Source: PBMCs, mostly from graft donor cells, taken 180 days after TCRalphabeta/CD19-depleted stem cell transplant. These receptors all stem from a male patient under 18 who had a stem cell transplant for acute myeloid leukemia, so the T cells may come from the graft donor.

At least ten counts were recorded for this clonotype. The DNA of the CDR3 is TGTGCCAGCAGCTTATATAGAAGGCGGCATGAAAAACTGTTTTTT. It translates to CASSLYRRRHEKLFF. The J gene is TRBJ1-4, the V gene TRBV7-2; D not resolved. Germline lookup yields CDR1 SGHTA and CDR2 FQGNSA. Trimming took 2 bases from V and 6 from J, leaving 13 bases between them. The CDR3 has 15 amino acids.

By sample fraction, this clonotype is medium-sized. The chain has TRBV5-1 and TRBJ1-2, with D unresolved. V was cut by 0 bases and J by 8 bases, with 14 bases left in between. The CDR3 consists of 14 residues. Germline CDR1 SGHRS, CDR2 YFSETQ. CDR3 sequence: CASSLEGDSGGYTF. CDR3 in DNA: TGCGCCAGCAGCTTGGAGGGAGATTCTGGGGGCTACACCTTC.

The chain has TRBV12-3 or TRBV12-4 and TRBJ1-2; TRBD1 matches at 9 bases. The CDR3 spans 14 residues. V shed 5 bases, J shed 7 bases, and the junction held 8 bases outside the gene matches. The CDR3 nucleotides read TGTGCCAGCAGTACAGGGGGCTCACGAAGTGGCTACACCTTC. It codes for CASSTGGSRSGYTF.

The sample holds many counts of this clonotype. This chain joins TRBV20-1 and TRBJ1-2; TRBD1 agrees at 9 bases. Per germline, CDR1 DFQATT and CDR2 SNEGSKA (reference sequence). This CDR3 is 14 amino acids long. CDR3 sequence: CTFNRGRLENGYTF. The CDR3 region has the DNA TGCACCTTTAACAGGGGGCGATTAGAGAATGGCTACACCTTC.

This clonotype was detected many times. V and J are TRBV28 and TRBJ1-5, with 7 nucleotides matching TRBD1. Trimming cost V 6 bases and J 2 bases; bases outside gene matches: 7. There are 15 residues in the CDR3. Germline assignment: CDR1 MDHEN and CDR2 SYDVKM. CDR3 region: CASSDGTVGNQPQHF. CDR3 DNA: TGTGCCAGCAGCGATGGGACAGTGGGCAATCAGCCCCAGCATTTT.

Many counts were recorded for this clonotype. The chain combines TRBV7-9 with TRBJ1-2, with D tentatively TRBD1 (5 bases). The CDR3 loop spans 13 amino acids. The V gene lost 3 bases and the J gene lost 3 bases, with 8 bases spanning the gap. From germline, CDR1 is SEHNR and CDR2 FQNEAQ (reference sequence). The CDR3 region has the DNA TGTGCCAGCAGCTTCAGGGTCGACTATGGCTACACCTTC. This sequence encodes CASSFRVDYGYTF.

This clonotype was picked up many times. The chain is built from TRBV4-3 and TRBJ2-3, with D unresolved. With 4 bases removed from V and 4 bases from J, the gap between germline ends came to 9 bases. Germline CDR1 is LGHNA and CDR2 is YSLEER. This CDR3 spans 13 amino acids. The CDR3 DNA is TGCGCCAGCAGCCTTTCCGGGCCAGATACGCAGTATTTT. Its protein is CASSLSGPDTQYF.

This clonotype has ten or more counts. The rearrangement joins TRBV20-1 to TRBJ2-1, with 7 bases aligning to TRBD2. The CDR3 has 13 residues. The germline V gene has CDR1 DFQATT and CDR2 SNEGSKA (reference sequence). The CDR3 sequence: CKLGGSSYNEQFF. Here the CDR3 DNA reads TGCAAGCTCGGCGGGAGCTCCTACAATGAGCAGTTCTTC.

This clonotype was seen many times. The chain joins TRBV7-9 to TRBJ2-7, with D perhaps assigned TRBD1 or TRBD2 (5 bases each). From germline, CDR1 is SEHNR and CDR2 FQNEAQ (reference sequence). V was cut by 4 bases and J by 5 bases, with 6 bases left in between. The length of the CDR3 is 11 residues. CDR3 sequence: CASSSGHEQYF. Written as DNA, the CDR3 is TGTGCCAGCAGCTCGGGGCACGAGCAGTACTTC.

Ten or more counts support this clonotype. CDR3 protein: CSARRAGMVGTDTQYF. The CDR3 bases are TGCAGTGCTAGGCGTGCGGGTATGGTAGGCACAGATACGCAGTATTTT. The chain carries TRBV20-1 and TRBJ2-3, with D possibly being TRBD2 (5 bases). Trimming pared 3 bases from V and 1 base from J, leaving 17 bases between. There are 16 residues in the CDR3. Germline V gives CDR1 DFQATT, CDR2 SNEGSKA (reference sequence).

In this sample, this clonotype turned up once. V gene TRBV3-1 combines with J gene TRBJ1-4, with D unresolved. The V gene lost 10 bases and the J gene lost 7 bases, with 22 bases spanning the gap. The CDR3 has 15 amino acids. Germline CDR1 LGHDT, CDR2 YNNKEL (reference sequence). The CDR3 nucleotides read TGTGCCACCTGCCGACTGTCCCCGTTCGGTGAAAAACTGTTTTTT. Protein product: CATCRLSPFGEKLFF.

This clonotype appeared many times. The rearrangement links TRBV6-2 or TRBV6-3 to TRBJ1-1; D possibly corresponds to TRBD1 (5 bases). Germline CDR1 is MNHEY and CDR2 is SVGEGT. This CDR3 has 13 residues. The germline V and J ends were trimmed by 5 bases and 4 bases, with 11 bases remaining between them. The CDR3 region is CASSASGGTEAFF. The CDR3, as DNA: TGTGCCAGCAGTGCTAGCGGGGGCACTGAAGCTTTCTTT.

At least ten counts were recorded for this clonotype. V is TRBV6-5 and J is TRBJ2-3; D ambiguous. Germline V gene sequence: CDR1 MNHEY, CDR2 SVGAGI. The CDR3 spans 15 residues. V lost 0 bases and J 2 bases, leaving 9 bases between the germline ends. CDR3 loop: CASSYSLDATDTQYF. The CDR3 coding sequence is TGTGCCAGCAGTTACTCCTTGGATGCCACAGATACGCAGTATTTT.

Many counts were recorded for this clonotype. The chain couples TRBV6-2 or TRBV6-3 to TRBJ2-1; 8 bases align to TRBD2. Germline loops: CDR1 MNHEY, CDR2 SVGEGT. After removal of 2 bases from V and 7 bases from J, the junction contained 10 bases not matched to a gene. This CDR3 has 16 amino acids. The CDR3 nucleotides are TGTGCCAGCAGTTACCCAACTAGCGGACCTTATAATGAGCAGTTCTTC. It specifies CASSYPTSGPYNEQFF.

This clonotype was seen ten or more times. The chain is built from TRBV30 and TRBJ2-1, with D unclear. The germline gives CDR1 GTSNPN, CDR2 SVGIG (reference sequence). V was trimmed by 0 bases and J by 8 bases, leaving 8 bases between them. The CDR3 is 12 residues long. CDR3 in amino acids: CAWSVPTDEQFF. CDR3 DNA sequence: TGTGCCTGGAGTGTACCTACCGATGAGCAGTTCTTC.

This clonotype was detected ten times or more. The chain uses TRBV5-1 and TRBJ2-1; 7 nucleotides match TRBD2. Germline V CDR1 and CDR2: SGHRS, YFSETQ. The CDR3 is 14 amino acids. Unmatched junction bases numbered 8, after V lost 6 bases and J lost 5 bases. The CDR3 bases are TGCGCCAGCACGCGTCTAGCGGCCAACAATGAGCAGTTCTTC. As protein: CASTRLAANNEQFF.

This clonotype was found many times. The rearrangement joins TRBV7-3 to TRBJ2-2; the D is unclear. This CDR3 is 13 amino acids long. V shed 3 bases and J shed 4 bases, with 6 bases lying between them. Per the germline V gene, CDR1 is SGHTA and CDR2 is FQGTGA. CDR3 sequence (DNA): TGTGCCAGCAGCTTGGGTTTCACCGGGGAGCTGTTTTTT. Translation: CASSLGFTGELFF.